This T cell receptor beta chain was documented in a study of T cells after yellow fever vaccination. General study results and limits: There was a possibility that FACS-sorted repertoires contained abundant clonotypes contaminating from the bulk population. The secondary response showed a weaker magnitude and a faster peak, day 5 versus 15.

TCRdb redid the calling of the 5' RACE reads with MiXCR, one entry per CDR3 protein. The data contain under 400,000 distinct CDR3 sequences, around 10% of them singletons. This clonotype appeared a few times. Its antigen is not known. From germline, CDR1 is LGHDT and CDR2 YNNKEL (reference sequence). V shed 4 bases, J shed 7 bases, and the junction held 9 bases outside the gene matches. CDR3 length: 15 amino acids. The V and J genes are TRBV3-1 and TRBJ2-1, with 8 nucleotides matching TRBD1. The specimen was PBMCs, collected on the day of the first yellow fever vaccination. The source of this sequence is a young man who received the YFV17D yellow fever vaccine. CDR3 DNA sequence: TGTGCCAGCAGCCGACCCCAGGGGGCCAGGAATGAGCAGTTCTTC. Residues: CASSRPQGARNEQFF.